Shown below are 6 T cell receptor beta chains from a single sample sequenced in a study of shared clonotypes between healthy human individuals. Sequencing used immunoSEQ multiplex PCR; TCRdb keeps in-frame clones, though not all of them. The table has about 2 million clones, about 95% seen once. Naive CD8 cells were CD45RO-negative, positively selected for CCR7, excluding terminally differentiated effector memory CD45RA+ cells. Sample: naive CD8+ T cells sorted from blood. Receptors were obtained from a man aged 18 to 29 in good health.

V usage is TRBV12-5 and J usage is TRBJ2-1; 9 nucleotides line up with TRBD2. V dropped 0 bases and J dropped 4; count of bases not matched to a gene: 1. The CDR3 runs to 15 residues. Per the germline V gene, CDR1 is LGHNT and CDR2 is FRNRAP. The CDR3 protein is CASGLVLAGYNEQFF. The CDR3 nucleotides read TGTGCTAGTGGTTTGGTCCTAGCGGGGTACAATGAGCAGTTCTTC.

In DNA, the CDR3 is TGTGCCAGCAGCTTGGGGGACAGTTCCGAGCAGTACTTC. Protein product: CASSLGDSSEQYF. The genes are TRBV5-6 and TRBJ2-7; 7 bases are a match to TRBD1. The germline V gene has CDR1 SGHDT and CDR2 YYEEEE. V lost 0 bases, J lost 6 bases, and 3 bases stayed unmatched. CDR3 length equals 13 residues.

This clone was recorded a few times. The rearrangement joins TRBV7-9 to TRBJ2-5, with D maybe TRBD1 (6 bases). Germline CDR1 reads SEHNR; CDR2 reads FQNEAQ (reference sequence). Trimming cost V 5 bases and J 5 bases, with 21 bases left between them. The CDR3 totals 16 residues. The CDR3 bases are TGTGCCAGCAGCAATACCCGGGCAGGGGAAAGGGAGACCCAGTACTTC. Translated: CASSNTRAGERETQYF. Using reference TRBV7-9 and TRBJ2-5 for the parts outside the CDR3, the full variable domain is DTGVSQNPRHKITKRGQNVTFRCDPISEHNRLYWYRQTLGQGPEFLTYFQNEAQLEKSRLLSDRFSAERPKGSFSTLEIQRTEQGDSAMYLCASSNTRAGERETQYFGPGTRLLVL.

The CDR3 loop is CASSSIDTDTQYF. As DNA, the CDR3 is TGTGCCAGCAGCTCCATAGACACAGATACGCAGTATTTT. The rearrangement joins TRBV7-9 to TRBJ2-3; D uncertain. The CDR3 sequence is 13 residues long. Germline CDR1 reads SEHNR; CDR2 reads FQNEAQ (reference sequence). V lost 4 bases to trimming and J lost 2 bases, with 7 bases between them. The variable domain in full, completed from reference TRBV7-9 and TRBJ2-3, reads DTGVSQNPRHKITKRGQNVTFRCDPISEHNRLYWYRQTLGQGPEFLTYFQNEAQLEKSRLLSDRFSAERPKGSFSTLEIQRTEQGDSAMYLCASSSIDTDTQYFGPGTRLTVL.

With respect to this clone: At the DNA level, this CDR3 is encoded by other sequences in the same sample as well. The chain links TRBV5-5 to TRBJ1-1; D is uncertain. V dropped 3 bases and J dropped 1 base, with 7 bases sitting between them. There are 13 residues in the CDR3. In germline, CDR1 is SGHKS, CDR2 YYEKEE (reference sequence). This CDR3 reads CASSWEGNTEAFF. DNA for the CDR3: TGTGCCAGCAGCTGGGAGGGGAACACTGAAGCTTTCTTT.

V and J are TRBV2 and TRBJ2-7; D may be TRBD2 (6 bases). Trimming removed 1 base at V and 3 bases at J, with 19 bases between. This CDR3 is built from 17 residues. CDR1 is SNHLY, CDR2 FYNNEI, per germline. CDR3 loop: CASSEGPNVAVSYEQYF. CDR3 DNA sequence: TGTGCCAGCAGTGAAGGCCCGAATGTAGCGGTGAGCTACGAGCAGTACTTC.